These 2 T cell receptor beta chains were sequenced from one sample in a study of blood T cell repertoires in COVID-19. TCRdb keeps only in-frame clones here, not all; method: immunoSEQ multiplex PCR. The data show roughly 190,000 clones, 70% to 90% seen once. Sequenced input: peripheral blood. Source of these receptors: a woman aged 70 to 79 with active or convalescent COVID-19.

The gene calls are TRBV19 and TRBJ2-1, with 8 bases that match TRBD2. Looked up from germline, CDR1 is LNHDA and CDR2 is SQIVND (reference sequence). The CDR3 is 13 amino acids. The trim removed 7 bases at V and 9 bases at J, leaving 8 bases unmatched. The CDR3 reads CASMGTRGIEQFF. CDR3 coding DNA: TGTGCCAGTATGGGGACTAGGGGGATTGAGCAGTTCTTC.

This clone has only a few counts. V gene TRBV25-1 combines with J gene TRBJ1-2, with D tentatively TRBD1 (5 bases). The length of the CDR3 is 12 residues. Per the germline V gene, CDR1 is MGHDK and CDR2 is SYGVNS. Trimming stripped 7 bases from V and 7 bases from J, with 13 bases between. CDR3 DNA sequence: TGTGCCAGCACAGGGCGCGGGGGTGGCTACACCTTC. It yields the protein CASTGRGGGYTF.